This paragraph reports one T cell receptor (beta chain). Its antigen remains undetermined. Per-base quality was not reported, and no clone a single base away is much larger than it. The data were obtained in a study of CD8+ T cells in alopecia areata (dated by TCRdb to 2016 to 2019). As for the study more broadly: The treated patients, all with moderate-to-severe alopecia areata, were enrolled in an open-label pilot trial of oral tofacitinib given at 5 to 10 mg twice daily. Tofacitinib was administered for 6 to 18 months, and 6 months of follow-up off drug were then conducted to assess delayed response and recurrence. The SALT score, which quantifies the percentage of affected scalp surface area, was used to measure disease severity in treated patients. The study used high-throughput TCRbeta sequencing to examine T cell clonal expansion in alopecia areata, in both the C3H/HeJ mouse model and human patients. Scalp tissue and sorted CD4+ and CD8+ peripheral blood T cells from patchy and totalis/universalis alopecia areata patients and from healthy controls were covered by human TCRbeta sequencing. Patients on tofacitinib were biopsied at baseline and after 4 and 24 weeks of treatment, and several of the patients also had a later scalp biopsy. Scalp clonality was compared across normal scalp (n=4), patchy alopecia areata scalp (n=8), and alopecia totalis/universalis scalp (n=8). RNA was extracted with the PAXgene miRNA kit for fixed scalp, the miRNeasy kit for PBMCs, and the RNeasy kit for mouse skin. Amplification of TCRbeta CDR3 regions was done by immunoSEQ multiplex PCR using 35 Vbeta forward primers and 13 Jbeta reverse primers. Results and caveats for the whole study, not just this receptor: Lesional scalp, especially in alopecia totalis/universalis, showed higher clonality and more expanded CD8+ clones than normal scalp, suggesting antigenic drive. Unlike mouse skin, where gammadelta T cells dominate, normal human skin contains resident alphabeta T cells that get sequenced too, which complicates analysis of the scalp TCR repertoire. Shared TCR sequences between patients were less evident than in mice, which may be partly attributable to HLA diversity in the patient population. Because the treated cohort was small and included a single nonresponder, larger studies are needed to assess links between baseline CD8+ expansion and response. Many expanded lesional clones were found to persist in scalp and blood during tofacitinib treatment, and relapse after treatment cessation may be partly explained by this persistence. Tofacitinib significantly decreased scalp clonality and the number of expanded CD8+ clones among the top 100 scalp clones.

Sample time point, as interpreted from the label and publication: less than five weeks on oral tofacitinib. This specimen's treatment or condition label, per the study, means: oral pan-JAK inhibitor, 5-10 mg twice daily. Lesional scalp punch biopsies and peripheral blood were obtained from alopecia areata patients. PBMCs were isolated by density centrifugation and stained for CD3, CD4 and CD8, and CD4+ and CD8+ T cells were sorted on a FACSAria. Library creation used the immunoSEQ multiplex PCR assay. RNA was extracted from all samples and reverse transcribed into cDNA, which served as template for TCR sequencing. SuperScript III was used for first-strand cDNA synthesis, primed with a 2:1 mix of oligo-dT and random hexamers. A synthetic immune receptor repertoire was used to measure amplification bias, and any remaining bias was corrected computationally. The original pipeline was this. Raw reads were preprocessed to remove errors, and CDR3 was defined by IMGT conventions from the conserved cysteine to phenylalanine. Clonality was computed as 1 minus the Shannon entropy, with the entropy normalized by log2 of the number of productive unique TCRs. Whether scalp clones were CD4 or CD8 was inferred by matching scalp TCRbeta sequences against CD4 and CD8 repertoires sorted from blood. TCRdb took this table from immuneACCESS and kept in-frame rearrangements with V and J called. Such tables lack part of the clones; where checked against another copy, unresolved V genes explain under half of the gap, and the rest is unexplained. V and J calls and clone size are those listed in that table; D and trimming were worked out from the DNA. This sample lists just over 150,000 clones; 55% to 75% were detected once. Approximately 0.9% of the sample goes to the ten largest clones.

The germline V gene (reference sequence) supplies CDR1 GTSNPN and CDR2 SVGIG. Spanning cysteine to phenylalanine, the CDR3 consists of 12 amino acids. The read is trimmed to its CDR3 DNA, 36 bases read in frame from base 1. At the junction V is shortened by 3 bases and J by 9 bases, with 9 bases in between. The sample here was CD4+ T cells sorted from blood, taken at week 4, from a patient treated with tofacitinib. The chain uses TRBV30 and TRBJ1-6; the D gene cannot be named for sure. The sequence was collected from a human donor with alopecia areata. The CDR3 sequence is CAWRGKGSPLHF. The DNA sequence is as follows: TGTGCCTGGAGGGGGAAGGGTTCACCCCTCCACTTT.